Listed below are T cell receptor beta chains from one sample, sequenced in a study of blood T cell repertoires in COVID-19. Assay: immunoSEQ multiplex PCR; the TCRdb copy retains only in-frame clones and omits some. The sample yields roughly 60,000 clones, roughly 88% seen once. Sequences were obtained from peripheral blood. These receptors were collected from a woman in her sixties with acute or convalescent COVID-19. Both conserved end residues are part of each CDR3. Each record gives: J gene, D gene, clone size, V gene, CDR3 protein, CDR3 DNA. D genes are given only for firm matches. The size of a clone is reported for some rows only, either as once, few or many, or as a class for expanded clones.

TRBJ1-3 TRBD1 - TRBV29-1 CSGTGGSGNTIYF TGCAGCGGGACAGGGGGCTCTGGAAACACCATATATTTT
TRBJ2-3 TRBD1 - TRBV6-5 CASRVTGGMDTQYF TGTGCCAGCAGGGTAACAGGGGGCATGGATACGCAGTATTTT
TRBJ2-7 TRBD2 - TRBV10-3 CAISLAGGNSYEQYF TGTGCCATCAGTCTAGCGGGGGGGAATTCCTACGAGCAGTACTTC
TRBJ2-2 TRBD1 - TRBV10-3 CAIRPGQGAAGELFF TGTGCCATCAGACCGGGACAGGGGGCGGCCGGGGAGCTGTTTTTT
TRBJ2-2 - once TRBV7-9 CASSSIYEADGHGELFF TGTGCCAGCAGCTCCATCTACGAGGCAGACGGACACGGGGAGCTGTTTTTT
TRBJ2-1 - - TRBV19 CASSKSVGEQFF TGTGCCAGTAGTAAGTCGGTCGGTGAGCAGTTCTTC
TRBJ2-3 - - TRBV5-4 CASSLVQGSADTQYF TGTGCCAGCAGCTTGGTGCAGGGGAGTGCAGATACGCAGTATTTT
TRBJ1-1 - - TRBV7-9 CASSLSGWDTEAFF TGTGCCAGCAGCTTATCGGGGTGGGACACTGAAGCTTTCTTT
TRBJ1-5 TRBD1 - TRBV10-3 CAISESGQGGNQPQHF TGTGCCATCAGTGAGTCGGGACAGGGCGGCAATCAGCCCCAGCATTTT
TRBJ1-4 - - TRBV5-1 CASSLSRIQGPLFF TGCGCCAGCAGCTTGTCCCGAATACAGGGACCACTGTTTTTT
TRBJ2-7 - - TRBV9 CASSAGTRIGEQYF TGTGCCAGCAGCGCCGGGACACGGATAGGGGAGCAGTACTTC
TRBJ2-7 TRBD2 - TRBV19 CASSLSLAGVYSYEQYF TGTGCCAGTAGTCTCTCACTAGCGGGGGTGTACTCCTACGAGCAGTACTTC
TRBJ1-1 - - TRBV7-2 CASSLGPRAFF TGTGCCAGCAGCTTAGGCCCACGGGCTTTCTTT
TRBJ1-2 - - TRBV29-1 CSVRTSPTLNYGYTF TGCAGCGTTCGAACTTCCCCGACACTTAACTATGGCTACACCTTC
TRBJ2-5 TRBD2 - TRBV18 CASSPLQLAGEETQYF TGTGCCAGCTCACCACTACAACTAGCGGGGGAGGAGACCCAGTACTTC
TRBJ1-4 - - TRBV15 CATSKGQGNEKLFF TGTGCCACCAGCAAGGGGCAGGGGAATGAAAAACTGTTTTTT
TRBJ2-1 - - TRBV12-3/TRBV12-4 CASSRTGFNEQFF TGTGCCAGCAGTCGTACAGGGTTCAATGAGCAGTTCTTC
TRBJ1-1 - - TRBV5-1 CASSLRGLNTEAFF TGCGCCAGCAGCTTGAGAGGTCTGAACACTGAAGCTTTCTTT
TRBJ2-7 TRBD2 - TRBV9 CASSRGGLAGNEQYF TGTGCCAGCAGCAGGGGGGGACTAGCGGGTAACGAGCAGTACTTC
TRBJ1-4 TRBD1 - TRBV7-6 CASSLRGPFHEKLFF TGTGCCAGCAGCTTGAGGGGGCCATTTCATGAAAAACTGTTTTTT
TRBJ1-5 TRBD1 - TRBV30 CAWSVSRTGTVNQPQHF TGTGCCTGGAGTGTATCTAGAACCGGGACAGTTAATCAGCCCCAGCATTTT
TRBJ1-2 - - TRBV7-3 CASSLGVEGGYTF TGTGCCAGCAGCTTAGGGGTAGAGGGTGGCTACACCTTC
TRBJ1-2 TRBD1 - TRBV7-2 CASSLDPTGYGYTF TGTGCCAGCAGCTTAGATCCGACAGGGTATGGCTACACCTTC
TRBJ1-2 - - TRBV7-2 CASSPRQVWGYTF TGTGCCAGCAGCCCTCGACAGGTTTGGGGCTACACCTTC
TRBJ2-5 - - TRBV11-2 CASSLAVRTVAGTQYF TGTGCCAGCAGCTTAGCGGTTCGGACCGTCGCGGGGACCCAGTACTTC
TRBJ2-7 - - TRBV6-2/TRBV6-3 CASSYLRRGISYEQYF TGTGCCAGCAGTTATCTGAGGCGGGGAATCTCCTACGAGCAGTACTTC
TRBJ1-5 TRBD1 - TRBV19 CASSINRGKPQHF TGTGCCAGTAGTATCAACAGGGGAAAGCCCCAGCATTTT
TRBJ2-7 - - TRBV20-1 CSARSGHEQYF TGCAGTGCTAGGTCAGGCCACGAGCAGTACTTC
TRBJ1-6 TRBD1 - TRBV19 CASSPGQGSGSPLHF TGTGCCAGTAGTCCGGGACAGGGATCGGGTTCACCCCTCCACTTT
TRBJ2-2 - - TRBV6-5 CASIRNTGELFF TGTGCCAGCATCCGGAACACCGGGGAGCTGTTTTTT
TRBJ2-7 TRBD1 - TRBV7-9 CASSDYVRTGEVYEQYF TGTGCCAGCAGCGACTACGTCCGGACAGGGGAGGTTTACGAGCAGTACTTC
TRBJ2-3 - - TRBV7-9 CASSSITDTQYF TGTGCCAGCAGCTCAATTACAGATACGCAGTATTTT
TRBJ2-1 TRBD2 - TRBV9 CASSGFLGGGDDEQFF TGTGCCAGCAGCGGCTTCTTAGGCGGGGGGGACGATGAGCAGTTCTTC
TRBJ1-2 TRBD1 - TRBV18 CASSPPRDRVSNYGYTF TGTGCCAGCTCACCACCGAGGGACAGGGTGAGTAACTATGGCTACACCTTC
TRBJ1-4 TRBD1 - TRBV2 CASSADRGYEKLFF TGTGCCAGCAGTGCGGACAGGGGGTATGAAAAACTGTTTTTT
TRBJ1-1 TRBD1 few TRBV7-2 CASSDMGTGIVNTEAFF TGTGCCAGCAGCGACATGGGGACAGGGATTGTCAACACTGAAGCTTTCTTT
TRBJ2-3 - once TRBV13 CASSGHREGSTDTQYF TGTGCCAGCAGCGGCCACAGGGAAGGGAGCACAGATACGCAGTATTTT
TRBJ1-6 TRBD1 - TRBV5-4 CASSSDRDNSSPLHF TGTGCCAGCAGCTCGGACAGGGATAATAGTTCACCCCTCCACTTT
TRBJ2-7 - - TRBV18 CASSPYKGPYEQYF TGTGCCAGCTCACCGTATAAGGGGCCCTACGAGCAGTACTTC
TRBJ1-4 TRBD1 - TRBV4-1 CASSQHPGQRPGEKLFF TGCGCCAGCAGCCAACATCCGGGACAGCGGCCGGGGGAAAAACTGTTTTTT
TRBJ2-3 TRBD2 few TRBV24-1 CATSGTSGGTTDTQYF TGTGCCACCAGTGGGACTAGCGGGGGGACCACAGATACGCAGTATTTT
TRBJ1-2 - - TRBV7-2 CASSPPGGHYGYTF TGTGCCAGCAGCCCGCCGGGGGGACATTATGGCTACACCTTC
TRBJ2-7 TRBD1 - TRBV14 CASSLTTGSSYEQYF TGTGCCAGCAGCCTAACGACAGGGAGTAGTTACGAGCAGTACTTC
TRBJ2-7 TRBD1 few TRBV15 CATSREALRTGGYEQYF TGTGCCACCAGCAGGGAGGCTTTAAGGACAGGCGGCTACGAGCAGTACTTC
TRBJ2-5 - - TRBV19 CASSIGASAILQETQYF TGTGCCAGTAGTATCGGGGCTAGCGCGATACTACAAGAGACCCAGTACTTC
TRBJ2-1 TRBD2 - TRBV2 CASSGLANNEQFF TGTGCCAGTTCCGGACTAGCGAATAATGAGCAGTTCTTC
TRBJ1-2 - few TRBV13 CASSSRSGAGNYGYTF TGTGCCAGCAGCTCCCGGTCCGGCGCGGGTAACTATGGCTACACCTTC
TRBJ2-2 - - TRBV10-3 CAISESSGGPGELFF TGTGCCATCAGTGAGTCGTCAGGGGGGCCCGGGGAGCTGTTTTTT
TRBJ1-6 - once TRBV6-5 CASIGSGNSPLHF TGTGCCAGCATAGGTTCCGGGAATTCACCCCTCCACTTT
TRBJ1-1 TRBD1 - TRBV6-6 CASTNWDSMNTEAFF TGTGCCAGCACCAACTGGGACAGCATGAACACTGAAGCTTTCTTT
TRBJ1-1 TRBD1 - TRBV5-1 CASSIDRGRNTEAFF TGCGCCAGCAGCATAGACAGGGGACGGAACACTGAAGCTTTCTTT
TRBJ1-2 - - TRBV5-1 CASSLFEGHGYTF TGCGCCAGCAGCCTCTTTGAGGGACACGGCTACACCTTC
TRBJ1-2 TRBD1 - TRBV2 CASRDDRVGGYTF TGTGCCAGCAGGGATGACAGGGTTGGCGGCTACACCTTC
TRBJ1-5 - - TRBV19 CASSIEQGRLQPQHF TGTGCCAGTAGTATTGAACAGGGCCGGTTGCAGCCCCAGCATTTT
TRBJ2-3 - - TRBV24-1 CATSDYGDTQYF TGTGCCACCAGTGACTACGGAGATACGCAGTATTTT